One and the same sample provided the 32 T cell receptor beta chains below, sequenced in a study of control samples from healthy donors and cancer patients. The repertoire was sequenced with immunoSEQ multiplex PCR; TCRdb's copy has only in-frame clones and lacks some. In the table there are more than 65,000 clones, 75% to 85% of which are singletons. Sequencing used blood. The receptors originated from a man aged 55 to 70 in good health.

The chain has TRBV24-1 and TRBJ2-3; D may be TRBD2 (6 bases). The germline V and J ends were trimmed by 4 bases and 2 bases, with 12 bases remaining between them. The CDR3 spans 15 residues. The germline V gene encodes CDR1 KGHDR and CDR2 SFDVKD. As DNA, the CDR3 is TGTGCCACCAGTGAACGGGGACTTCCCACAGATACGCAGTATTTT. Its translation: CATSERGLPTDTQYF.

This chain links TRBV5-1 with TRBJ2-1, with 7 bases lining up with TRBD1. Trimming took 0 bases from V and 4 from J; bases not matched to a gene: 4. The V gene's germline CDR1 is SGHRS and CDR2 YFSETQ. The CDR3 has 15 amino acids. CDR3 region: CASSLARTGYNEQFF. The CDR3 bases are TGCGCCAGCAGCTTGGCCAGGACAGGTTACAATGAGCAGTTCTTC.

This clone showed up just once. The chain recombines TRBV15 with TRBJ2-2, with 12 bases that match TRBD2. Germline CDR1 and CDR2: LNHNV and YYDKDF (reference sequence). CDR3 size: 16 residues. The V segment lost 5 bases and the J segment 3 bases; nucleotides outside the gene matches: 4. The CDR3 DNA reads as TGTGCCACCAGCTCCCGACTAGCGGGAGACACCGGGGAGCTGTTTTTT. This gives the protein CATSSRLAGDTGELFF.

V is TRBV9 and J is TRBJ1-6; TRBD1 matches 10 bases. Trimming removed 3 bases from V and 7 bases from J; junction bases left unmatched: 7. The length of the CDR3 is 16 residues. CDR1 and CDR2 from the germline V gene are SGDLS and YYNGEE. This CDR3 reads CASSALPGQGNSPLHF. The CDR3 DNA reads TGTGCCAGCAGCGCACTACCGGGACAGGGGAATTCACCCCTCCACTTT.

This chain joins TRBV24-1 and TRBJ2-1; 10 bases line up with TRBD2. V shed 1 base, J shed 8 bases, and the junction held 7 bases outside the gene matches. The CDR3 runs 16 residues. Germline CDR1 KGHDR, CDR2 SFDVKD. The CDR3 here is CATSDLKREGPDEQFF. The DNA of the CDR3 is TGTGCCACCAGTGATTTAAAGCGGGAGGGCCCGGATGAGCAGTTCTTC.

This rearrangement joins TRBV5-4 to TRBJ1-5; D perhaps matches TRBD1 (5 bases). Germline-derived CDR1 and CDR2 are SGHNT and YYREEE (reference sequence). The ends were cut back, 4 bases at V and 0 bases at J, with 8 bases in the middle. This CDR3 has 14 amino acids. The CDR3 reads CASSVGDSNQPQHF. The CDR3 nucleotides are TGTGCCAGCAGCGTAGGGGATAGCAATCAGCCCCAGCATTTT.

This clone was detected once. The V gene is TRBV11-2, the J gene TRBJ1-2; tentatively, D is TRBD1 (6 bases). Germline CDR1 SGHAT, CDR2 FQNNGV. V shed 3 bases and J shed 0 bases, with 8 bases lying between them. The CDR3 contains 14 residues. This chain's CDR3 is CASSFRGPNYGYTF. The CDR3 DNA reads as TGTGCCAGCAGCTTCCGGGGGCCTAACTATGGCTACACCTTC.

The V call is TRBV2, the J call TRBJ2-4, with TRBD2 matching 10 bases. This CDR3 is built from 16 residues. CDR1 is SNHLY, CDR2 FYNNEI, per germline. V trimming: 3 bases; J trimming: 1 base; junction bases outside the gene matches: 3. CDR3 region: CASSETSGFAKNIQYF. For the CDR3, the DNA is TGTGCCAGCAGTGAGACTAGCGGGTTTGCCAAAAACATTCAGTACTTC.

The chain joins TRBV7-8 to TRBJ2-3; the D gene is possibly TRBD1 (5 bases). The V end was cut by 1 base, the J end by 3 bases, with 11 bases between. From germline, CDR1 is SGHVS and CDR2 FQNEAQ. The CDR3 is 15 residues long. This chain's CDR3 is CASSLDQGRTDTQYF. The CDR3 DNA is TGTGCCAGCAGCTTAGATCAGGGCCGGACAGATACGCAGTATTTT.

The chain recombines TRBV14 with TRBJ2-7; D may be TRBD1 or TRBD2 (5 bases each). The germline V and J ends were trimmed by 4 bases and 5 bases, with 18 bases remaining between them. Germline V gives CDR1 SGHDN, CDR2 FVKESK. This CDR3 comprises 15 residues. The CDR3 region is CASSLSYRGRDEQYF. CDR3 nucleotides: TGTGCCAGCAGCCTATCGTATAGGGGACGGGACGAGCAGTACTTC. Based on the CDR3 plus reference TRBV14 and TRBJ2-7, the full variable domain is EAGVTQFPSHSVIEKGQTVTLRCDPISGHDNLYWYRRVMGKEIKFLLHFVKESKQDESGMPNNRFLAERTGGTYSTLKVQPAELEDSGVYFCASSLSYRGRDEQYFGPGTRLTVT.

The V call is TRBV7-9, the J call TRBJ2-1, with TRBD2 identical over 13 bases. The trim removed 5 bases at V and 4 bases at J, leaving 5 bases unmatched. CDR3 length: 16 amino acids. Germline-derived CDR1 and CDR2 are SEHNR and FQNEAQ (reference sequence). The CDR3 protein is CASSKTSGRRYNEQFF. DNA of the CDR3: TGTGCCAGCAGCAAGACTAGCGGGAGGCGGTACAATGAGCAGTTCTTC.

The chain couples TRBV7-6 to TRBJ1-3; D gene uncertain. Germline V gene lookup returns CDR1 SGHVS and CDR2 FNYEAQ. V lost 5 bases to trimming and J lost 4 bases, with 9 bases between them. The CDR3 spans 13 residues. The CDR3 sequence is CASSPRLGNTIYF. In nucleotides, the CDR3 is TGTGCCAGCAGCCCCCGCCTCGGAAACACCATATATTTT.

V and J are TRBV30 and TRBJ2-2; tentatively, D is TRBD2 (6 bases). V lost 5 bases, J lost 3 bases, and 13 bases lay in between. The CDR3 is 14 amino acids. In germline, CDR1 is GTSNPN, CDR2 SVGIG (reference sequence). CDR3 in amino acids: CAWVGGGYTGELFF. As DNA, the CDR3 is TGTGCCTGGGTCGGGGGAGGTTACACCGGGGAGCTGTTTTTT.

CDR3 bases: TGTGCCAGCAAAAAAATGGGACAGGGAAACTATGGCTACACCTTC. Its protein is CASKKMGQGNYGYTF. The chain couples TRBV6-4 to TRBJ1-2, with TRBD1 matching 9 bases. Germline lookup yields CDR1 MRHNA and CDR2 SNTAGT. The length of the CDR3 is 15 residues. Germline trimming cut 7 bases from V and 2 bases from J; bases unmatched to any gene: 8.

This sequence joins TRBV7-9 and TRBJ2-7; 10 nucleotides align to TRBD2. The germline gives CDR1 SEHNR, CDR2 FQNEAQ (reference sequence). The V segment lost 8 bases and the J segment 2 bases; nucleotides outside the gene matches: 3. CDR3 size: 13 residues. The CDR3 region is CASGSGRAYEQYF. As DNA, the CDR3 is TGTGCCAGCGGAAGCGGGAGGGCCTACGAGCAGTACTTC.

The V call is TRBV7-8, the J call TRBJ1-5; 7 bases are a match to TRBD1. The junction had 12 bases not matched to a gene; V was cut back by 7 bases and J by 0 bases. The CDR3 is 17 residues long. Germline V CDR1 and CDR2: SGHVS, FQNEAQ. This CDR3 is CASTREGAVYSNQPQHF. CDR3 nucleotides: TGTGCCAGCACCCGAGAGGGGGCAGTTTATAGCAATCAGCCCCAGCATTTT.

The rearrangement links TRBV27 to TRBJ2-5; D ambiguous. V lost 5 bases and J 1 base, leaving 17 bases between the germline ends. Germline CDR1 is MNHEY and CDR2 is SMNVEV (reference sequence). This CDR3 comprises 16 residues. CDR3 nucleotide sequence: TGTGCCAGCAGTCCCAGACTGGGTGAAGCCCAAGAGACCCAGTACTTC. Amino acid sequence: CASSPRLGEAQETQYF.

This clone was counted once. V is TRBV7-8 and J is TRBJ2-7; D is uncertain. The V end lost 6 bases, the J end lost 5 bases, and 20 bases lay between the germline ends. The length of the CDR3 is 15 residues. In germline, CDR1 is SGHVS, CDR2 FQNEAQ. The DNA of the CDR3 is TGTGCCAGCAGTCCGGCGGAAGGAGTGGCCAACGAGCAGTACTTC. As protein: CASSPAEGVANEQYF. The full variable domain, with the rest looked up from reference TRBV7-8 and TRBJ2-7, is GAGVSQSPRYKVAKRGQDVALRCDPISGHVSLFWYQQALGQGPEFLTYFQNEAQLDKSGLPSDRFFAERPEGSVSTLKIQRTQQEDSAVYLCASSPAEGVANEQYFGPGTRLTVT.

The table lists this clone with a count of one. The chain carries TRBV4-2 and TRBJ2-1; a possible D gene is TRBD2 (6 bases). The germline CDR1 and CDR2 sequences are LGHNA and YNFKEQ. V shed 8 bases and J shed 4 bases, with 15 bases lying between them. This CDR3 comprises 14 residues. The DNA for the CDR3 is TGTGCCAGCGGGCGGGGCGGAACGTACAATGAGCAGTTCTTC. Translating gives CASGRGGTYNEQFF.

J is TRBJ1-5 and V is TRBV19; D unclear. Germline CDR1 reads LNHDA; CDR2 reads SQIVND (reference sequence). Trimming stripped 5 bases from V and 6 bases from J, with 11 bases between. The length of the CDR3 is 13 residues. The CDR3 reads CASSGSNPQPQHF. Written as DNA, the CDR3 is TGTGCCAGTAGTGGTTCGAATCCTCAGCCCCAGCATTTT.

This chain joins TRBV28 and TRBJ2-7, with 7 nucleotides matching TRBD1. The V segment lost 6 bases and the J segment 4 bases; nucleotides outside the gene matches: 12. Germline V gene data show CDR1 as MDHEN and CDR2 as SYDVKM. The CDR3 covers 15 residues. CDR3 DNA sequence: TGTGCCAGCAGAGCCCCGGACAGGTCGGGGTACGAGCAGTACTTC. Protein sequence: CASRAPDRSGYEQYF.

This clone was observed a single time. V usage is TRBV4-3 and J usage is TRBJ1-2; D is perhaps TRBD1 (5 bases). The germline V and J ends were trimmed by 3 bases and 0 bases, with 5 bases remaining between them. Per germline, CDR1 LGHNA and CDR2 YSLEER. This CDR3 has 13 amino acids. CDR3 sequence: CASSQDTNYGYTF. The CDR3 coding sequence is TGCGCCAGCAGCCAGGACACTAACTATGGCTACACCTTC.

V gene TRBV5-4 combines with J gene TRBJ2-1, with 9 bases identical to TRBD1. Germline assignment: CDR1 SGHNT and CDR2 YYREEE (reference sequence). V lost 4 bases to trimming and J lost 2 bases; unmatched junction nucleotides: 4. The CDR3 spans 15 residues. CDR3 sequence (DNA): TGTGCCAGCAGCACCGGGACAGGGACCTACAATGAGCAGTTCTTC. It yields the protein CASSTGTGTYNEQFF.

The chain employs TRBV5-6 and TRBJ1-1; D unclear. The CDR3 has 13 residues. The V gene's germline CDR1 is SGHDT and CDR2 YYEEEE. Trimming removed 0 bases from V and 6 bases from J, with 9 bases in between. CDR3 nucleotides: TGTGCCAGCAGCTTGGGGCAGATCGCTGAAGCTTTCTTT. This translates into CASSLGQIAEAFF.

The chain is built from TRBV28 and TRBJ2-5; the match to TRBD2 covers 16 bases. Germline CDR1 reads MDHEN; CDR2 reads SYDVKM. Unmatched junction bases numbered 6, after V lost 3 bases and J lost 5 bases. The CDR3 length is 17 residues. As DNA, the CDR3 is TGTGCCAGCAGTTTGGGACTAGCGGGAGGGCATTTGGAGACCCAGTACTTC. This translates into CASSLGLAGGHLETQYF.

To note about this clone: The same CDR3 also results from other DNA sequences found in this sample. V gene TRBV5-1 combines with J gene TRBJ2-7, with D uncertain. Germline lookup yields CDR1 SGHRS and CDR2 YFSETQ. Trimming took 0 bases from V and 2 from J, leaving 9 bases between them. This CDR3 region has 14 residues. The CDR3 sequence is CASSLDGYPYEQYF. The CDR3 region has the DNA TGCGCCAGCAGCTTGGATGGTTACCCCTACGAGCAGTACTTC.

CDR3 sequence: CASSSPGQLDTQYF. CDR3 coding DNA: TGTGCCAGCAGCTCACCGGGACAGTTAGATACGCAGTATTTT. The J gene is TRBJ2-3, the V gene TRBV11-1, with 7 bases identical to TRBD1. CDR3 length: 14 residues. Germline V lookup: CDR1 SGHAT, CDR2 FQDESV (reference sequence). The V gene end was trimmed by 4 bases and the J gene end by 5 bases; junction bases not matched to a gene: 6.

Details on this clone: The same CDR3 arises from other DNA sequences in this sample as well. V is TRBV7-2 and J is TRBJ2-5, with D perhaps matching TRBD2 (7 bases). With 1 base removed from V and 2 bases from J, the gap between germline ends came to 14 bases. The CDR3 runs 16 residues. Germline-derived CDR1 and CDR2 are SGHTA and FQGNSA. CDR3 sequence: CASSLVGGGGQETQYF. The CDR3 coding sequence is TGTGCCAGCAGCTTAGTGGGAGGGGGGGGGCAAGAGACCCAGTACTTC.

This CDR3 is CASSQPGQGPEQFF. The CDR3 nucleotides read TGTGCCAGCAGCCAGCCGGGACAGGGTCCTGAGCAGTTCTTC. The chain joins TRBV4-2 to TRBJ2-1, with 9 nucleotides matching TRBD1. The CDR3 loop spans 14 amino acids. In germline, CDR1 is LGHNA, CDR2 YNFKEQ. The V and J ends lost 3 bases and 9 bases, in that order; junction bases with no gene match: 6.

This clone has a handful of counts. CDR3 region: CASSLVGSGRIKSKNIQYF. Written as DNA, the CDR3 is TGTGCCAGCAGCTTAGTCGGTAGCGGGAGGATCAAGAGCAAAAACATTCAGTACTTC. This chain joins TRBV7-2 and TRBJ2-4, with 10 bases fitting TRBD2. CDR1 and CDR2 (germline): SGHTA, FQGNSA. The CDR3 spans 19 residues. Trimming removed 1 base from V and 3 bases from J; junction bases left unmatched: 12.

The chain recombines TRBV7-2 with TRBJ2-3; 7 bases agree with TRBD2. Looked up from germline, CDR1 is SGHTA and CDR2 is FQGNSA. Losses at the gene ends were 1 base for V and 2 bases for J; bases not matched to a gene: 6. This CDR3 is built from 16 residues. The CDR3 sequence: CASSLGGGRPTDTQYF. Here the CDR3 DNA reads TGTGCCAGCAGCTTAGGAGGCGGGAGACCCACAGATACGCAGTATTTT. The full variable domain, rest sourced from reference TRBV7-2 and TRBJ2-3, is GAGVSQSPSNKVTEKGKDVELRCDPISGHTALYWYRQSLGQGLEFLIYFQGNSAPDKSGLPSDRFSAERTGGSVSTLTIQRTQQEDSAVYLCASSLGGGRPTDTQYFGPGTRLTVL.

The V and J genes are TRBV29-1 and TRBJ1-1, with D unclear. This CDR3 is 12 amino acids long. Germline lookup yields CDR1 SQVTM and CDR2 ANQGSEA. V was shortened by 5 bases and J by 0 bases, with 7 bases between the two germline ends. The CDR3 DNA follows: TGCAGCGTTAGACCGCTGAACACTGAAGCTTTCTTT. Translation gives CSVRPLNTEAFF. The variable domain in full, completed from reference TRBV29-1 and TRBJ1-1, reads SAVISQKPSRDICQRGTSLTIQCQVDSQVTMMFWYRQQPGQSLTLIATANQGSEATYESGFVIDKFPISRPNLTFSTLTVSNMSPEDSSIYLCSVRPLNTEAFFGQGTRLTVV.